This record looks at one T cell receptor beta chain sequence and its context. Clones were read by immunoSEQ multiplex PCR, and TCRdb kept only the in-frame ones, dropping some. The table records over 60,000 clones, around 90% of them present only once. The CDR3 consists of 14 residues. The germline V gene encodes CDR1 MNHEY and CDR2 SMNVEV (reference sequence). V lost 7 bases and J 4 bases, leaving 17 bases between the germline ends. These data come from a study of T cell changes during pregnancy in multiple sclerosis. This specimen consisted of CD4+ T cells from peripheral blood mononuclear cells, obtained in the third trimester of pregnancy. The clonotype was recovered from a female donor in good health, enrolled as a control in a pregnancy study. The chain is built from TRBV27 and TRBJ2-7; D is unresolved. CDR3 sequence reads: CASTSADRVYEQYF. The CDR3 DNA reads as TGTGCCAGCACCTCCGCAGACCGGGTGTACGAGCAGTACTTC.